This T cell receptor (beta chain) stems from a study of cytomegalovirus exposure and HLA in healthy donors. About the study: The platform used for the approximately 130 validation repertoires matched that of the roughly 670 first-cohort repertoires, a later analysis reported.

A remark on this clone: Antigen unknown.

TCRdb's table, derived via immunoSEQ multiplex PCR, lists solely in-frame clones and lacks some. The data contain some 210,000 clones, about nine tenths of them singletons. General study points: Cytomegalovirus status was reportedly diagnosed by the classifier with high specificity and sensitivity. The authors enumerated around 150 TCR beta chains as linked to cytomegalovirus.

The CDR3 runs to 13 residues. The germline CDR1 and CDR2 sequences are GTSNPN and SVGIG (reference sequence). V dropped 1 base and J dropped 4 bases, with 9 bases sitting between them. The chain joins TRBV30 to TRBJ2-3; D is uncertain. The sequencing sample was made of PBMCs. This TCR derives from a woman aged 18-29 years in good health and CMV-seropositive. The CDR3: CAWSGIASDTQYF. CDR3 in DNA: TGTGCCTGGAGTGGAATAGCCTCAGATACGCAGTATTTT. Full variable domain (remainder filled in from reference TRBV30 and TRBJ2-3): SQTIHQWPATLVQPVGSPLSLECTVEGTSNPNLYWYRQAAGRGLQLLFYSVGIGQISSEVPQNLSASRPQDRQFILSSKKLLLSDSGFYLCAWSGIASDTQYFGPGTRLTVL.